Listed below are T cell receptor beta chains from one sample, sequenced in a study of blood T cell repertoires in COVID-19. Clones were read by immunoSEQ multiplex PCR, and TCRdb kept only the in-frame ones, dropping some. The table has about 170,000 clones, roughly 91% seen once; the top ten hold roughly 4.8%. Specimen: peripheral blood. These receptor sequences come from a woman aged 50 to 60 with acute or convalescent COVID-19. Each CDR3 is given with its conserved first and last residue. The D gene is left open where the match is weak.

V gene,J gene,D gene,CDR3 protein
TRBV12-5,TRBJ1-1,TRBD1,CASGSQGQNTEAFF
TRBV19,TRBJ2-1,TRBD1,CASSPWDGTGEFF
TRBV7-8,TRBJ2-7,TRBD2,CASSSSGLAHYEQYF
TRBV19,TRBJ1-1,-,CASTGTEAFF
TRBV10-3,TRBJ2-1,TRBD2,CAISGTMGEQFF
TRBV2,TRBJ2-7,TRBD1,CASASAGQAYEQYF
TRBV15,TRBJ2-1,-,CATSVRVYMNNEQFF
TRBV29-1,TRBJ2-7,-,CSVGQRLSYEQYF
TRBV7-2,TRBJ1-2,TRBD1,CASSPLGRTGLGSNYGYTF
TRBV11-3,TRBJ2-1,TRBD2,CASSLGVAGGTEQFF
TRBV6-5,TRBJ1-5,-,CASEVTPNQPQHF
TRBV15,TRBJ2-7,-,CATSRRVTYEQYF
TRBV7-2,TRBJ1-2,TRBD1,CATRQGENGYTF
TRBV6-2/TRBV6-3,TRBJ2-1,-,CASSFRAGEQFF
TRBV28,TRBJ2-5,TRBD1,CASSSGTGLETQYF
TRBV11-2,TRBJ2-7,TRBD1,CASSSRTGMLWEQYF